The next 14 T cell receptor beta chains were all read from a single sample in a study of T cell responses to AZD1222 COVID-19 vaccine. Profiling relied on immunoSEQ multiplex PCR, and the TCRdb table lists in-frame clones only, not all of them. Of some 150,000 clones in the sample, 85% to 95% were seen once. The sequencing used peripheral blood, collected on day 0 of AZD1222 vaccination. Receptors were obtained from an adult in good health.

CDR3 protein: CASTTARGGTLRNNYGYTF. The DNA for the CDR3 is TGTGCCAGCACCACCGCGAGGGGCGGGACCCTTAGGAATAACTATGGCTACACCTTC. V is TRBV27 and J is TRBJ1-2; D might be TRBD1 (5 bases). The V gene lost 7 bases and the J gene lost 1 base, with 28 bases spanning the gap. The CDR3 extends over 19 amino acids. Looked up from germline, CDR1 is MNHEY and CDR2 is SMNVEV (reference sequence).

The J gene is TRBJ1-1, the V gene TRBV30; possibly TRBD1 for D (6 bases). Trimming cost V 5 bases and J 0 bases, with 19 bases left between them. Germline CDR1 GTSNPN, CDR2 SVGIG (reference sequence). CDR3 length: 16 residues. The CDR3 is CAWQSGRQDVNTEAFF. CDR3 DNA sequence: TGTGCCTGGCAGAGTGGAAGACAGGATGTGAACACTGAAGCTTTCTTT.

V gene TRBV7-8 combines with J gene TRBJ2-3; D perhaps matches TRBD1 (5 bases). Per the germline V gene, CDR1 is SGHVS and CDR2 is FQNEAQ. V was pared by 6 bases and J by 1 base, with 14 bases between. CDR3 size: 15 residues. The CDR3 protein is CASSGARIRTDTQYF. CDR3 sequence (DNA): TGTGCCAGCAGTGGGGCTCGAATTCGCACAGATACGCAGTATTTT.

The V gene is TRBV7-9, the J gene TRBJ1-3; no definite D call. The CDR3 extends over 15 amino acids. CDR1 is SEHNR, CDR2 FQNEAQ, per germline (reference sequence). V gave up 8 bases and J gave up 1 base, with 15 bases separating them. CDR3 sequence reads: CASGGQVVSGNTIYF. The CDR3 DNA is TGTGCCAGCGGTGGGCAGGTTGTATCTGGAAACACCATATATTTT.

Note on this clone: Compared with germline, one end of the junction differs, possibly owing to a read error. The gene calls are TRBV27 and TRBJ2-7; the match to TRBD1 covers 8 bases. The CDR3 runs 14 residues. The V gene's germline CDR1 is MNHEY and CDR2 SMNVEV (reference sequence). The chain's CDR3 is CVSRKNRGTYEQYF. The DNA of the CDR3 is TGTGTCAGCAGAAAAAACAGGGGGACCTACGAGCAGTACTTC.

For the CDR3, the DNA is TGTGCCAGCAGCCCCGCGATAGGGGCCGATGTCTACGAGCAGTACTTC. As protein: CASSPAIGADVYEQYF. The chain employs TRBV3-1 (or the pseudogene TRBV3-2) and TRBJ2-7, with TRBD1 as a possible D gene (5 bases). V was shortened by 4 bases and J by 3 bases, with 19 bases between the two germline ends. This CDR3 has 16 residues. Germline CDR1 reads LGHDT; CDR2 reads YNNKEL (reference sequence).

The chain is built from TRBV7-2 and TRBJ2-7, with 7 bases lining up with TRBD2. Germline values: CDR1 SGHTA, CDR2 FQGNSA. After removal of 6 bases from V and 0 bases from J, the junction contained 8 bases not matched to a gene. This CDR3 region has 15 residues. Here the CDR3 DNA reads TGTGCCAGCAGTCGCGGGGGACCTACCTCCTACGAGCAGTACTTC. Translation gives CASSRGGPTSYEQYF.

CDR3 protein: CASSQVMGGRTEAFF. CDR3 nucleotide sequence: TGTGCCAGCAGCCAAGTGATGGGGGGTAGGACTGAAGCTTTCTTT. This chain uses TRBV14 with TRBJ1-1; D is perhaps TRBD1 (5 bases). Germline V gives CDR1 SGHDN, CDR2 FVKESK. V was pared by 1 base and J by 5 bases, with 14 bases between. CDR3 size: 15 residues.

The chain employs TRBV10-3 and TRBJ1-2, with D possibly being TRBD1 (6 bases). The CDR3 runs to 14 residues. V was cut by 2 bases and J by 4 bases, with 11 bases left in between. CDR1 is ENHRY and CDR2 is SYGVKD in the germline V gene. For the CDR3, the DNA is TGTGCCATCAGTGAGATTGACAGGCTCTATGGCTACACCTTC. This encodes CAISEIDRLYGYTF.

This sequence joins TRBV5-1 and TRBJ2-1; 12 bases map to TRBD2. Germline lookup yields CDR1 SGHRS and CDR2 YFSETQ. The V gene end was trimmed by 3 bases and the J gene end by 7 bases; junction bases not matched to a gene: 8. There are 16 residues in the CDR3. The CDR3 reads CASSWRRTSGENEQFF. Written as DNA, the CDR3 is TGCGCCAGCAGCTGGCGAAGGACTAGCGGGGAGAATGAGCAGTTCTTC.

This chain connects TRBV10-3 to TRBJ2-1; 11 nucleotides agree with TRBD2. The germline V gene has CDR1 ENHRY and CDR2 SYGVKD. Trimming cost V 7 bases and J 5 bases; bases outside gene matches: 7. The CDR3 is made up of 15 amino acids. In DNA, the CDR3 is TGTGCCATCACCTGGACTAGCGGGCGGCACAATGAGCAGTTCTTC. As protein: CAITWTSGRHNEQFF.

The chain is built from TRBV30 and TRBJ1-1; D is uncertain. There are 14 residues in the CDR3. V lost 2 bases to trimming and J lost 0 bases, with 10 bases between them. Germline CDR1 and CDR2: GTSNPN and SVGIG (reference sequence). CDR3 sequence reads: CAWSHSQLNTEAFF. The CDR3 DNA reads TGTGCCTGGAGTCATAGCCAGCTGAACACTGAAGCTTTCTTT.

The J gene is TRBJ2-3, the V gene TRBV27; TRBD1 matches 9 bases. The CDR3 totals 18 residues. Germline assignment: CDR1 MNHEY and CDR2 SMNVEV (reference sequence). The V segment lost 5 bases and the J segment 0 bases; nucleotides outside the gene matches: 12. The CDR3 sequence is CASSIPPQGQGSTDTQYF. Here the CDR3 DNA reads TGTGCCAGCAGTATCCCACCCCAGGGACAGGGAAGCACAGATACGCAGTATTTT.

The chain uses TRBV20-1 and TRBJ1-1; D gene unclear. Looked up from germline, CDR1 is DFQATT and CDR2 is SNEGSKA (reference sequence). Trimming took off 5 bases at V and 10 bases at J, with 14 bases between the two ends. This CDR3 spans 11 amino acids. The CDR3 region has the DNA TGCAGTGCTGATGGGGAGCAGGCAGCTTTCTTT. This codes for CSADGEQAAFF.